Presented here are 8 T cell receptor beta chains from one specimen sequenced in a study of blood T cells in healthy people across ages. Primed by a sample-barcoded 5' primer and a J-beta primer mix, a second PCR proceeded for about 6 to 12 cycles. TCRdb fed the 5' RACE reads into MiXCR, producing one record per CDR3 protein. This table holds about 680,000 distinct CDR3 sequences, 45% to 50% found once. The sequencing sample was made of blood. All receptors come from a woman aged 60-75 years in good health.

This clonotype was picked up many times. The rearrangement joins TRBV7-2 to TRBJ2-3; possibly TRBD2 for D (6 bases). Between the trimmed V and J ends, which lost 2 bases and 2 bases, there was a span of 14 bases. Germline V gene data show CDR1 as SGHTA and CDR2 as FQGNSA. This CDR3 has 16 residues. As DNA, the CDR3 is TGTGCCAGCAGCTTATGGGGGGATTATCCCACAGATACGCAGTATTTT. It is translated as CASSLWGDYPTDTQYF.

This clonotype was counted once. The chain has TRBV29-1 and TRBJ2-5, with 10 bases lining up with TRBD2. V shed 5 bases and J 11 bases; nucleotides not matched to a gene: 14. Germline values: CDR1 SQVTM, CDR2 ANQGSEA. The CDR3 has 14 amino acids. CDR3 coding DNA: TGCAGCGTTTCTAGCGGGAGAGGATCCTACAAGCAGTACTTC. It codes for CSVSSGRGSYKQYF. The variable domain in full, with the rest retrieved from reference TRBV29-1 and TRBJ2-5, is SAVISQKPSRDICQRGTSLTIQCQVDSQVTMMFWYRQQPGQSLTLIATANQGSEATYESGFVIDKFPISRPNLTFSTLTVSNMSPEDSSIYLCSVSSGRGSYKQYFGPGTRLLVL.

The chain is built from TRBV7-8 and TRBJ2-3, with TRBD2 matching 9 bases. CDR3 length equals 15 residues. CDR1 is SGHVS, CDR2 FQNEAQ, per germline. Unmatched junction bases numbered 3, after V lost 1 base and J lost 4 bases. CDR3 nucleotide sequence: TGTGCCAGCAGCTTAGGTAGCGGGGGAGCAGATACGCAGTATTTT. Translating it yields CASSLGSGGADTQYF.

The CDR3: CASSLVGAGETQYF. CDR3 in DNA: TGCGCCAGCAGCTTGGTAGGGGCTGGAGAGACCCAGTACTTC. The rearrangement uses TRBV5-1 and TRBJ2-5; TRBD1 might be the D (5 bases). The CDR3 runs 14 residues. The germline gives CDR1 SGHRS, CDR2 YFSETQ. V lost 0 bases, J lost 4 bases, and 10 bases lay in between.

This clonotype was seen just once. The gene calls are TRBV6-1 and TRBJ1-5; no reliable D call. Looked up from germline, CDR1 is MNHNS and CDR2 is SASEGT. This CDR3 is 14 amino acids long. V lost 6 bases, J lost 0 bases, and 9 bases lay in between. The CDR3 DNA reads TGTGCCAGCAGCAAAAGTGATAGCAATCAGCCCCAGCATTTT. This gives the protein CASSKSDSNQPQHF.

This clonotype was recorded a few times. The gene calls are TRBV6-5 and TRBJ2-7; no reliable D call. Trimming removed 3 bases at V and 0 bases at J, with 6 bases between. This CDR3 is 13 amino acids long. CDR1 and CDR2 (germline): MNHEY, SVGAGI. The CDR3 protein is CASSYAPSYEQYF. DNA for the CDR3: TGTGCCAGCAGTTATGCCCCCTCCTACGAGCAGTACTTC.

This clonotype showed up just a few times. The chain is built from TRBV4-3 and TRBJ2-3; 8 bases map to TRBD2. The CDR3 runs 17 residues. The V and J ends lost 0 bases and 0 bases, in that order; junction bases with no gene match: 5. From germline, CDR1 is LGHNA and CDR2 YSLEER. This chain's CDR3 is CASSQEELAASTDTQYF. CDR3 in DNA: TGCGCCAGCAGCCAAGAAGAACTAGCGGCTAGCACAGATACGCAGTATTTT.

This clonotype has just a few counts. This chain uses TRBV7-2 with TRBJ2-4; 11 bases match TRBD2. Germline CDR1 and CDR2: SGHTA and FQGNSA. V shed 3 bases and J 7 bases; nucleotides not matched to a gene: 5. This CDR3 has 15 amino acids. This chain's CDR3 is CASSFLAGGGNIQYF. The CDR3 DNA reads as TGTGCCAGCAGCTTTCTAGCGGGAGGAGGCAACATTCAGTACTTC.